Listed below are T cell receptor beta chains from one sample, sequenced in a study of spatial heterogeneity in lung cancer. Via MiXCR, TCRdb re-called the 5' RACE reads, giving one row per CDR3 protein. The sample shows 20,000 or so distinct CDR3 sequences, about 3% of them seen only once. The sequenced sample was PBMCs, obtained at surgery. The origin of the receptors is a female donor with early-stage non-small cell lung cancer. CDR3s include the opening cysteine and the closing phenylalanine or tryptophan. The D gene is left open where the match is weak. The size entry is marked missing in some rows and otherwise reads once, few, many or a size class.

j_call: TRBJ1-3; cdr3_length: 16; d_call: TRBD1; clone_size: many; v_call: TRBV9; cdr3_aa: CASSVVAGGTGNTIYF; cdr3_nt: TGTGCCAGCAGCGTAGTCGCAGGGGGTACTGGAAACACCATATATTTT
j_call: TRBJ2-1; cdr3_length: 14; d_call: TRBD1; clone_size: NA; v_call: TRBV27; cdr3_aa: CASSLSGQGVEQFF; cdr3_nt: TGTGCCAGCAGTTTATCAGGCCAGGGGGTTGAGCAGTTCTTC
j_call: TRBJ2-7; cdr3_length: 12; d_call: NA; clone_size: many; v_call: TRBV3-1; cdr3_aa: CASSQVKGEQYF; cdr3_nt: TGTGCCAGCAGCCAAGTCAAAGGCGAGCAGTACTTC
j_call: TRBJ1-1; cdr3_length: 14; d_call: TRBD1; clone_size: many; v_call: TRBV5-1; cdr3_aa: CASSNQGAYTEAFF; cdr3_nt: TGCGCCAGCAGCAATCAGGGGGCTTACACTGAAGCTTTCTTT
j_call: TRBJ2-7; cdr3_length: 17; d_call: TRBD2; clone_size: many; v_call: TRBV4-1; cdr3_aa: CASSQEKRQRDSYEQYF; cdr3_nt: TGCGCCAGCAGCCAAGAAAAGAGGCAGCGGGACTCCTACGAGCAGTACTTC
j_call: TRBJ2-1; cdr3_length: 15; d_call: TRBD2; clone_size: few; v_call: TRBV28; cdr3_aa: CASRLGLAGYNEQFF; cdr3_nt: TGTGCCAGCAGGCTGGGACTAGCGGGATACAATGAGCAGTTCTTC
j_call: TRBJ2-1; cdr3_length: 15; d_call: TRBD2; clone_size: many; v_call: TRBV7-3; cdr3_aa: CASSLGAGLWNEQFF; cdr3_nt: TGTGCCAGCAGCTTAGGAGCGGGGCTATGGAATGAGCAGTTCTTC
j_call: TRBJ1-1; cdr3_length: 14; d_call: NA; clone_size: many; v_call: TRBV5-1; cdr3_aa: CASSLVPENTEAFF; cdr3_nt: TGCGCCAGCAGCTTGGTTCCGGAGAACACTGAAGCTTTCTTT
j_call: TRBJ1-5; cdr3_length: 16; d_call: TRBD1; clone_size: many; v_call: TRBV6-5; cdr3_aa: CASSYSRAGGRQPQHF; cdr3_nt: TGTGCCAGCAGTTACTCGAGGGCAGGGGGCCGGCAGCCCCAGCATTTT
j_call: TRBJ2-1; cdr3_length: 14; d_call: NA; clone_size: many; v_call: TRBV20-1; cdr3_aa: CSARDRRNQNEQFF; cdr3_nt: TGCAGTGCTAGAGATCGACGCAATCAGAATGAGCAGTTCTTC
j_call: TRBJ2-2; cdr3_length: 14; d_call: NA; clone_size: many; v_call: TRBV7-9; cdr3_aa: CASSLSLGPGELFF; cdr3_nt: TGTGCCAGCAGCTTAAGTTTGGGGCCCGGGGAGCTGTTTTTT
j_call: TRBJ2-5; cdr3_length: 14; d_call: NA; clone_size: many; v_call: TRBV28; cdr3_aa: CASSYLASQETQYF; cdr3_nt: TGTGCCAGCAGTTACCTAGCGTCCCAAGAGACCCAGTACTTC
j_call: TRBJ2-3; cdr3_length: 17; d_call: TRBD1; clone_size: many; v_call: TRBV27; cdr3_aa: CASIPTQLTGLTDTQYF; cdr3_nt: TGTGCCAGCATCCCTACACAGTTGACAGGGCTCACAGATACGCAGTATTTT
j_call: TRBJ2-3; cdr3_length: 13; d_call: TRBD2; clone_size: many; v_call: TRBV20-1; cdr3_aa: CSATGGGTDTQYF; cdr3_nt: TGCAGTGCTACGGGAGGTGGGACAGATACGCAGTATTTT
j_call: TRBJ1-1; cdr3_length: 18; d_call: TRBD1; clone_size: many; v_call: TRBV9; cdr3_aa: CASSVGVRGRGRKLEAFF; cdr3_nt: TGTGCCAGCAGCGTAGGGGTTCGTGGCAGGGGGCGAAAACTTGAAGCTTTCTTT
j_call: TRBJ2-3; cdr3_length: 15; d_call: TRBD2; clone_size: many; v_call: TRBV24-1; cdr3_aa: CATSDLAGDTDTQYF; cdr3_nt: TGTGCCACCAGTGATTTAGCGGGAGATACAGATACGCAGTATTTT
j_call: TRBJ1-6; cdr3_length: 15; d_call: NA; clone_size: many; v_call: TRBV5-6; cdr3_aa: CASSQGGARNSPLHF; cdr3_nt: TGTGCCAGCAGCCAAGGGGGGGCCCGTAATTCACCCCTCCACTTT
j_call: TRBJ2-3; cdr3_length: 15; d_call: NA; clone_size: many; v_call: TRBV21-1; cdr3_aa: CARGTSGTSTDTQYF; cdr3_nt: TGTGCCAGGGGGACTAGCGGGACTAGCACAGATACGCAGTATTTT
j_call: TRBJ2-3; cdr3_length: 11; d_call: NA; clone_size: many; v_call: TRBV12-3/TRBV12-4; cdr3_aa: CASSYTDTQYF; cdr3_nt: TGTGCCAGCAGCTATACAGATACGCAGTATTTT
j_call: TRBJ2-3; cdr3_length: 13; d_call: NA; clone_size: NA; v_call: TRBV6-5; cdr3_aa: CASSYSTKDTQYF; cdr3_nt: TGTGCCAGCAGTTACTCGACAAAAGATACGCAGTATTTT
j_call: TRBJ1-4; cdr3_length: 15; d_call: TRBD1; clone_size: few; v_call: TRBV12-3/TRBV12-4; cdr3_aa: CASSPRGGTNEKLFF; cdr3_nt: TGTGCCAGCAGTCCCAGGGGGGGGACTAATGAAAAACTGTTTTTT
j_call: TRBJ1-5; cdr3_length: 17; d_call: NA; clone_size: many; v_call: TRBV4-2; cdr3_aa: CASSPGRARSGNQPQHF; cdr3_nt: TGTGCCAGCAGCCCTGGGAGGGCCCGATCTGGGAATCAGCCCCAGCATTTT
j_call: TRBJ2-7; cdr3_length: 15; d_call: TRBD2; clone_size: many; v_call: TRBV4-2; cdr3_aa: CASSQTDSGTYEQYF; cdr3_nt: TGTGCCAGCAGCCAAACCGATAGCGGGACTTACGAGCAGTACTTC
j_call: TRBJ1-1; cdr3_length: 13; d_call: NA; clone_size: many; v_call: TRBV29-1; cdr3_aa: CSVEGQKNTEAFF; cdr3_nt: TGCAGCGTTGAGGGTCAAAAGAACACTGAAGCTTTCTTT
j_call: TRBJ2-1; cdr3_length: 15; d_call: TRBD2; clone_size: many; v_call: TRBV11-2; cdr3_aa: CASSSSGSSYNEQFF; cdr3_nt: TGTGCCAGCAGCTCCAGCGGGAGTTCCTACAATGAGCAGTTCTTC
j_call: TRBJ1-5; cdr3_length: 13; d_call: NA; clone_size: many; v_call: TRBV18; cdr3_aa: CASSPRGDQPQHF; cdr3_nt: TGTGCCAGCTCACCGCGGGGGGACCAGCCCCAGCATTTT
j_call: TRBJ2-3; cdr3_length: 18; d_call: NA; clone_size: NA; v_call: TRBV27; cdr3_aa: CASSLWGSSGQRTDTQYF; cdr3_nt: TGTGCCAGCAGTTTATGGGGTAGCAGCGGGCAACGCACAGATACGCAGTATTTT
j_call: TRBJ2-2; cdr3_length: 15; d_call: TRBD2; clone_size: many; v_call: TRBV4-2; cdr3_aa: CASSLTTAGTGELFF; cdr3_nt: TGTGCCAGCAGTCTCACGACAGCGGGAACCGGGGAGCTGTTTTTT
j_call: TRBJ2-7; cdr3_length: 14; d_call: NA; clone_size: many; v_call: TRBV5-6; cdr3_aa: CASSRVQRSYEQYF; cdr3_nt: TGTGCCAGCAGCCGGGTGCAGCGGTCCTACGAGCAGTACTTC
j_call: TRBJ2-5; cdr3_length: 14; d_call: TRBD1; clone_size: many; v_call: TRBV5-1; cdr3_aa: CASSPGQGGETQYF; cdr3_nt: TGCGCCAGCAGTCCCGGACAGGGAGGAGAGACCCAGTACTTC
j_call: TRBJ2-7; cdr3_length: 13; d_call: TRBD1; clone_size: many; v_call: TRBV29-1; cdr3_aa: CSVEGTGLNEQYF; cdr3_nt: TGCAGCGTTGAGGGGACAGGGTTGAACGAGCAGTACTTC
j_call: TRBJ2-1; cdr3_length: 14; d_call: NA; clone_size: many; v_call: TRBV7-6; cdr3_aa: CASSPGLSYNEQFF; cdr3_nt: TGTGCCAGCAGCCCGGGCCTTTCCTACAATGAGCAGTTCTTC
j_call: TRBJ2-2; cdr3_length: 14; d_call: NA; clone_size: few; v_call: TRBV18; cdr3_aa: CASSPVDSRGELFF; cdr3_nt: TGTGCCAGCTCACCTGTAGACTCTCGCGGGGAGCTGTTTTTT
j_call: TRBJ2-7; cdr3_length: 15; d_call: TRBD1; clone_size: many; v_call: TRBV7-2; cdr3_aa: CASSPRTGIRYEQYF; cdr3_nt: TGTGCCAGCAGCCCCCGGACAGGGATACGTTACGAGCAGTACTTC
j_call: TRBJ2-3; cdr3_length: 17; d_call: TRBD2; clone_size: many; v_call: TRBV12-3/TRBV12-4; cdr3_aa: CASSIPRQREKTDTQYF; cdr3_nt: TGTGCCAGCAGCATACCTCGTCAGCGGGAGAAAACAGATACGCAGTATTTT
j_call: TRBJ1-1; cdr3_length: 14; d_call: NA; clone_size: many; v_call: TRBV6-5; cdr3_aa: CASSSGALWTEAFF; cdr3_nt: TGTGCCAGCAGTTCCGGTGCGCTTTGGACTGAAGCTTTCTTT
j_call: TRBJ1-2; cdr3_length: 16; d_call: NA; clone_size: NA; v_call: TRBV5-1; cdr3_aa: CASSSPTEGWNYGYTF; cdr3_nt: TGCGCCAGCAGCTCCCCGACGGAAGGGTGGAACTATGGCTACACCTTC
j_call: TRBJ2-7; cdr3_length: 14; d_call: TRBD1; clone_size: many; v_call: TRBV11-2; cdr3_aa: CASSKRDRPYEQYF; cdr3_nt: TGTGCCAGCAGCAAACGGGACAGACCCTACGAGCAGTACTTC
j_call: TRBJ2-3; cdr3_length: 14; d_call: NA; clone_size: few; v_call: TRBV2; cdr3_aa: CASREERLVDTQYF; cdr3_nt: TGTGCCAGCAGGGAGGAGCGGTTGGTAGATACGCAGTATTTT
j_call: TRBJ2-1; cdr3_length: 15; d_call: TRBD2; clone_size: few; v_call: TRBV7-3; cdr3_aa: CASSDLAATYNEQFF; cdr3_nt: TGTGCCAGCAGCGACCTAGCGGCTACCTACAATGAGCAGTTCTTC
j_call: TRBJ1-2; cdr3_length: 13; d_call: NA; clone_size: many; v_call: TRBV15; cdr3_aa: CATSGAAGHGYTF; cdr3_nt: TGTGCCACCAGCGGGGCGGCAGGCCATGGCTACACCTTC
j_call: TRBJ1-1; cdr3_length: 13; d_call: TRBD1; clone_size: many; v_call: TRBV7-9; cdr3_aa: CASSDTGGAAAFF; cdr3_nt: TGTGCCAGCAGCGATACAGGGGGCGCAGCGGCTTTCTTT
j_call: TRBJ2-5; cdr3_length: 15; d_call: TRBD1; clone_size: many; v_call: TRBV11-2; cdr3_aa: CASKFRQGLGETQYF; cdr3_nt: TGTGCCAGCAAGTTCCGACAGGGCTTGGGAGAGACCCAGTACTTC
j_call: TRBJ1-1; cdr3_length: 13; d_call: TRBD1; clone_size: many; v_call: TRBV5-6; cdr3_aa: CASSLQGVIEAFF; cdr3_nt: TGTGCCAGCAGCTTGCAGGGGGTGATTGAAGCTTTCTTT
j_call: TRBJ1-5; cdr3_length: 16; d_call: TRBD1; clone_size: many; v_call: TRBV5-1; cdr3_aa: CASSLGTGGRGQPQHF; cdr3_nt: TGCGCCAGCAGCTTGGGGACAGGGGGAAGGGGACAGCCCCAGCATTTT
j_call: TRBJ2-7; cdr3_length: 13; d_call: TRBD2; clone_size: many; v_call: TRBV29-1; cdr3_aa: CSVERAGADEQYF; cdr3_nt: TGCAGCGTTGAGAGGGCGGGAGCCGACGAGCAGTACTTC
j_call: TRBJ1-4; cdr3_length: 13; d_call: NA; clone_size: many; v_call: TRBV30; cdr3_aa: CAWSSQRGEKLFF; cdr3_nt: TGTGCCTGGAGTAGCCAAAGGGGTGAAAAACTGTTTTTT
j_call: TRBJ1-1; cdr3_length: 14; d_call: TRBD1; clone_size: many; v_call: TRBV10-3; cdr3_aa: CAISERTGWGEAFF; cdr3_nt: TGTGCCATCAGTGAAAGGACAGGGTGGGGTGAAGCTTTCTTT
j_call: TRBJ2-1; cdr3_length: 15; d_call: NA; clone_size: many; v_call: TRBV20-1; cdr3_aa: CSAYNLDSGEDEQFF; cdr3_nt: TGCAGTGCTTATAACCTGGACAGCGGAGAGGATGAGCAGTTCTTC
j_call: TRBJ1-2; cdr3_length: 16; d_call: NA; clone_size: many; v_call: TRBV7-8; cdr3_aa: CASTKHPSGTIYGYTF; cdr3_nt: TGTGCCAGCACCAAACACCCATCCGGGACAATTTATGGCTACACCTTC
j_call: TRBJ2-7; cdr3_length: 15; d_call: NA; clone_size: many; v_call: TRBV6-5; cdr3_aa: CASSYSISGSGEQYF; cdr3_nt: TGTGCCAGCAGTTACTCGATTTCGGGATCTGGCGAGCAGTACTTC